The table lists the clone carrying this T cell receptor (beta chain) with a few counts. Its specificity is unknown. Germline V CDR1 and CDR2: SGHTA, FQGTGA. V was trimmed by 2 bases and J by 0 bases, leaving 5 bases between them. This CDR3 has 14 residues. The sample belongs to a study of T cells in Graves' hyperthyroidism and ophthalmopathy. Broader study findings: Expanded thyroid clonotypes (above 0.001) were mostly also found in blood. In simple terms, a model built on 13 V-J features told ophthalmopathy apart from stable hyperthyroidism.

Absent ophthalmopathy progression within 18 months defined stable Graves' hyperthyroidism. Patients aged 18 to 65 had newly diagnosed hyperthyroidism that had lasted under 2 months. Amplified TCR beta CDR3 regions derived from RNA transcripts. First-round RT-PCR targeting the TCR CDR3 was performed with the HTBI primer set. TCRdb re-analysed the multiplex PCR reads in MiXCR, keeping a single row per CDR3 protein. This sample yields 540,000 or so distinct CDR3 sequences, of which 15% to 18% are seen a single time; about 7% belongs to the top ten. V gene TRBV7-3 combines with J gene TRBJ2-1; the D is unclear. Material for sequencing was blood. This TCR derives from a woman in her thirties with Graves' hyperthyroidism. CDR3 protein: CASSLQRSYNEQFF. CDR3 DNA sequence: TGTGCCAGCAGCTTACAACGCTCCTACAATGAGCAGTTCTTC. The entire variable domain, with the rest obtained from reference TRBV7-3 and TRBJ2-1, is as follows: GAGVSQTPSNKVTEKGKYVELRCDPISGHTALYWYRQSLGQGPEFLIYFQGTGAADDSGLPNDRFFAVRPEGSVSTLKIQRTERGDSAVYLCASSLQRSYNEQFFGPGTRLTVL.